Following are 18 T cell receptor beta chains from one sample sequenced in a study of PD-L1 blockade in urothelial cancer. Clones were sequenced by immunoSEQ multiplex PCR, and TCRdb holds only the in-frame ones, with some missing. The sample yields tens of thousands of clones, about four fifths seen once. This specimen was PBMCs, taken around atezolizumab (anti-PD-L1) treatment. The receptors here all came from a man between 70 and 80 years old with urothelial cancer.

This chain joins TRBV15 and TRBJ1-1; D not resolved. The CDR3 contains 13 residues. Trimming took 1 base from V and 3 from J, leaving 6 bases between them. Looked up from germline, CDR1 is LNHNV and CDR2 is YYDKDF (reference sequence). CDR3 loop: CATSRVRDTEAFF. In DNA form, the CDR3 reads TGTGCCACCAGCAGAGTGCGGGACACTGAAGCTTTCTTT. The variable domain in full, completed from reference TRBV15 and TRBJ1-1, reads DAMVIQNPRYQVTQFGKPVTLSCSQTLNHNVMYWYQQKSSQAPKLLFHYYDKDFNNEADTPDNFQSRRPNTSFCFLDIRSPGLGDTAMYLCATSRVRDTEAFFGQGTRLTVV.

This chain joins TRBV5-5 and TRBJ2-1; D possibly corresponds to TRBD2 (6 bases). V lost 5 bases and J 5 bases, leaving 14 bases between the germline ends. The CDR3 contains 14 residues. CDR1 and CDR2 (germline): SGHKS, YYEKEE (reference sequence). The CDR3 nucleotides are TGTGCCAGCAGTCGGTCCGGGGGTGACAATGAGCAGTTCTTC. This translates into CASSRSGGDNEQFF.

In its sample, this clone was seen a few times. The J gene is TRBJ2-1, the V gene TRBV4-3, with D maybe TRBD1 (5 bases). In germline, CDR1 is LGHNA, CDR2 YSLEER. The CDR3 is 17 residues long. The ends were cut back, 1 base at V and 1 base at J, with 14 bases in the middle. This chain's CDR3 is CASSQVSSGWSYNEQFF. The CDR3 nucleotides read TGCGCCAGCAGCCAAGTCTCTTCAGGGTGGTCCTACAATGAGCAGTTCTTC.

This clone was found once. The chain has TRBV20-1 and TRBJ2-7; D gene ambiguous. Trimming took 0 bases from V and 5 from J, leaving 5 bases between them. This CDR3 has 11 amino acids. Germline V gene data show CDR1 as DFQATT and CDR2 as SNEGSKA (reference sequence). The CDR3 loop is CSARDRDEQYF. The CDR3 DNA sequence: TGCAGTGCTAGAGATCGCGACGAGCAGTACTTC.

The gene calls are TRBV7-3 and TRBJ1-1, with 8 bases identical to TRBD1. Losses at the gene ends were 2 bases for V and 4 bases for J; bases not matched to a gene: 0. The CDR3 is made up of 13 amino acids. Germline V lookup: CDR1 SGHTA, CDR2 FQGTGA. The CDR3 nucleotides read TGTGCCAGCAGCTTAGGACAGGGCACTGAAGCTTTCTTT. It yields the protein CASSLGQGTEAFF.

The chain employs TRBV7-9 and TRBJ2-1; D possibly corresponds to TRBD1 (5 bases). Germline CDR1 SEHNR, CDR2 FQNEAQ (reference sequence). V lost 3 bases and J lost 9, with 6 bases in between. The CDR3 is 11 residues long. For the CDR3, the DNA is TGTGCCAGCAGCTTTGGGGCTGAGCAGTTCTTC. Residues: CASSFGAEQFF. Looking up the rest from reference TRBV7-9 and TRBJ2-1 gives the full variable domain: DTGVSQNPRHKITKRGQNVTFRCDPISEHNRLYWYRQTLGQGPEFLTYFQNEAQLEKSRLLSDRFSAERPKGSFSTLEIQRTEQGDSAMYLCASSFGAEQFFGPGTRLTVL.

The chain combines TRBV6-5 with TRBJ2-3; possibly TRBD2 for D (5 bases). The V gene's germline CDR1 is MNHEY and CDR2 SVGAGI. CDR3 size: 12 residues. V was pared by 6 bases and J by 5 bases, with 9 bases between. The CDR3 DNA sequence: TGTGCCAGCAGCCCCGAGGGAGATACGCAGTATTTT. It specifies CASSPEGDTQYF.

The chain uses TRBV7-2 and TRBJ2-1; 8 bases map to TRBD2. Germline loops: CDR1 SGHTA, CDR2 FQGNSA. CDR3 length equals 17 residues. Trimming cost V 0 bases and J 4 bases; bases outside gene matches: 8. The CDR3 loop reads CASSLALIAGSYNEQFF. The CDR3 coding sequence is TGTGCCAGCAGCTTAGCGCTGATAGCGGGATCGTACAATGAGCAGTTCTTC.

This clone was detected a few times. J is TRBJ2-2 and V is TRBV28; D not resolved. V lost 5 bases and J lost 8, with 18 bases in between. Germline loops: CDR1 MDHEN, CDR2 SYDVKM. CDR3 length: 15 residues. The CDR3 reads CASSPSIGLTGELFF. The CDR3 DNA reads as TGTGCCAGCAGTCCGTCCATCGGGTTAACTGGGGAGCTGTTTTTT.

The chain joins TRBV28 to TRBJ1-1, with D perhaps TRBD1 (5 bases). CDR3 length: 15 residues. Germline V gives CDR1 MDHEN, CDR2 SYDVKM. Trimming left V 6 bases short and J 5 bases short, with 19 bases between. The CDR3 DNA is TGTGCCAGCAGGATAGCGGACACCGTTCGGACTGAAGCTTTCTTT. The encoded protein is CASRIADTVRTEAFF.

The J gene is TRBJ2-2, the V gene TRBV5-1; 8 positions match TRBD2. The CDR3 consists of 14 residues. The junction had 2 bases not matched to a gene; V was cut back by 4 bases and J by 3 bases. Looked up from germline, CDR1 is SGHRS and CDR2 is YFSETQ. CDR3 amino acids: CASSGTRDTGELFF. The CDR3 nucleotides read TGCGCCAGCAGCGGGACTAGGGACACCGGGGAGCTGTTTTTT.

The V call is TRBV7-6, the J call TRBJ2-5; 8 bases line up with TRBD2. The last part of the DNA fits TRBJ2-7 better; the J call may be wrong. Germline assignment: CDR1 SGHVS and CDR2 FNYEAQ. The CDR3 has 15 amino acids. The CDR3 is CASSLGAGVQNEQYF. The CDR3 DNA reads as TGTGCCAGCAGCTTAGGAGCGGGAGTCCAGAACGAGCAGTACTTC.

The chain recombines TRBV29-1 with TRBJ2-3; D is possibly TRBD1 (5 bases). Germline V gene data show CDR1 as SQVTM and CDR2 as ANQGSEA. Trimming pared 2 bases from V and 1 base from J, leaving 13 bases between. CDR3 length: 15 residues. CDR3 sequence (DNA): TGCAGCGTTGAACGTCTAGGGGTAGGCACAGATACGCAGTATTTT. Translating gives CSVERLGVGTDTQYF.

The chain has TRBV6-5 and TRBJ1-1; possibly TRBD1 for D (6 bases). CDR3 size: 14 residues. Per germline, CDR1 MNHEY and CDR2 SVGAGI. V was shortened by 0 bases and J by 10 bases, with 15 bases between the two germline ends. The chain's CDR3 is CASSYSIGGQAAFF. Written as DNA, the CDR3 is TGTGCCAGCAGTTACTCGATAGGGGGTCAGGCAGCTTTCTTT.

The chain combines TRBV9 with TRBJ1-2; D not resolved. There are 13 residues in the CDR3. V was clipped by 4 bases and J by 8 bases, with 15 bases between them. Per germline, CDR1 SGDLS and CDR2 YYNGEE. In DNA form, the CDR3 reads TGTGCCAGCAGCCCGCCTAGCCACGGCGGCTACACCTTC. Encoded protein: CASSPPSHGGYTF.

The rearrangement uses TRBV4-1 and TRBJ1-1; unclear D gene. The CDR3 has 15 amino acids. V lost 0 bases to trimming and J lost 5 bases, with 13 bases between them. Germline values: CDR1 MGHRA, CDR2 YSYEKL. For the CDR3, the DNA is TGCGCCAGCAGCCAAGACCAGGCGGCGGGGACTGAAGCTTTCTTT. This gives the protein CASSQDQAAGTEAFF.

The chain couples TRBV5-4 to TRBJ2-1, with 8 bases fitting TRBD2. Germline lookup yields CDR1 SGHNT and CDR2 YYREEE (reference sequence). V gave up 1 base and J gave up 8 bases; unmatched junction bases: 8. The CDR3 is 15 residues long. The CDR3 nucleotides are TGTGCCAGCAGCTTGCCGGGAGGGCCTTTGGATGAGCAGTTCTTC. The encoded protein is CASSLPGGPLDEQFF. Together with reference TRBV5-4 and TRBJ2-1, the CDR3 gives the full variable domain: ETGVTQSPTHLIKTRGQQVTLRCSSQSGHNTVSWYQQALGQGPQFIFQYYREEENGRGNFPPRFSGLQFPNYSSELNVNALELDDSALYLCASSLPGGPLDEQFFGPGTRLTVL.

The CDR3 here is CASSPLFGEGERPEEDEQYF. For the CDR3, the DNA is TGTGCCAGCTCACCACTGTTCGGGGAGGGCGAGAGGCCGGAGGAGGACGAGCAGTACTTC. The chain links TRBV18 to TRBJ2-7, with TRBD2 matching over 7 bases. V shed 1 base and J 5 bases; nucleotides not matched to a gene: 23. Germline V gene sequence: CDR1 KGHSH, CDR2 LQKENI. The CDR3 sequence is 20 residues long.